The 13 T cell receptor beta chains presented below share a single source sample, sequenced in a study of cytomegalovirus exposure and HLA in healthy donors listed by TCRdb under 2017. Receptor amplification or capture employed the immunoSEQ multiplex PCR assay. For the multiplex PCR, a mixture combining 60 forward primers for TCR Vbeta segments and 13 reverse primers for TCR Jbeta segments was used. Imported from immuneACCESS, the table was reduced by TCRdb to in-frame sequences with V and J called. These copies leave out some clones; in studies compared against another copy, an unresolved V gene accounts for under half, and the cause of the remainder is not known. The sample table records tens of thousands of clones; 70% to 80% of these occur just once. Under 6.5% of the sample belongs to the ten largest clones. Specimen: PBMCs. All receptors derive from a man aged 50-60 years in good health and CMV-seronegative.

V usage is TRBV5-1 and J usage is TRBJ1-2; 7 nucleotides align to TRBD1. Germline values: CDR1 SGHRS, CDR2 YFSETQ. V was clipped by 3 bases and J by 0 bases; unmatched bases: 5. This CDR3 contains 15 residues. In DNA, the CDR3 is TGCGCCAGCAGCTCAAAGGGACAGTCTAACTATGGCTACACCTTC. Its protein product is CASSSKGQSNYGYTF.

This chain uses TRBV7-2 with TRBJ1-4, with D possibly TRBD1 on 5 matching bases. Trimming removed 6 bases from V and 8 bases from J, with 19 bases in between. There are 15 residues in the CDR3. CDR1 is SGHTA, CDR2 FQGNSA, per germline. In DNA, the CDR3 is TGTGCCAGCAGGGACCAGGGACTCTCATTAGAAAAACTGTTTTTT. As protein: CASRDQGLSLEKLFF.

The chain carries TRBV6-1 and TRBJ2-7, with D unclear. Germline loops: CDR1 MNHNS, CDR2 SASEGT. V lost 7 bases, J lost 2 bases, and 9 bases lay in between. The CDR3 has 12 amino acids. The CDR3 nucleotides are TGTGCCAGCATGGGCAACCCCTACGAGCAGTACTTC. It is translated as CASMGNPYEQYF.

CDR3 in amino acids: CASSPGGHGYTF. The DNA of the CDR3 is TGTGCCAGCAGTCCAGGGGGCCATGGCTACACCTTC. The chain is built from TRBV6-4 and TRBJ1-2; 8 positions agree with TRBD1. J lost 6 bases, V lost 5 bases, and 2 bases had no gene match. The CDR3 sequence is 12 residues long. Germline CDR1 MRHNA, CDR2 SNTAGT.

The chain carries TRBV19 and TRBJ1-1; TRBD1 agrees at 9 bases. Germline values: CDR1 LNHDA, CDR2 SQIVND (reference sequence). Losses at the gene ends were 3 bases for V and 3 bases for J; bases not matched to a gene: 14. The CDR3 is made up of 18 amino acids. The CDR3 DNA reads as TGTGCCAGTAGTATTTACCCAGGACAGGGGCCACGGCACACTGAAGCTTTCTTT. It is translated as CASSIYPGQGPRHTEAFF.

This sequence joins TRBV11-2 and TRBJ1-1; 8 bases fit TRBD1. CDR3 length equals 14 residues. V lost 2 bases and J lost 5; bases outside the gene matches: 4. Germline assignment: CDR1 SGHAT and CDR2 FQNNGV. CDR3 bases: TGTGCCAGCAGCTTACTAACAGGGGGTACTGAAGCTTTCTTT. This encodes CASSLLTGGTEAFF.

J is TRBJ2-1 and V is TRBV14; TRBD2 is a possible D gene (5 bases). Germline loops: CDR1 SGHDN, CDR2 FVKESK. CDR3 length: 14 amino acids. Between the trimmed V and J ends, which lost 1 base and 8 bases, there was a span of 12 bases. In nucleotides, the CDR3 is TGTGCCAGCAGCCAAGCCACGGGAATCTATGAGCAGTTCTTC. As protein: CASSQATGIYEQFF. The full variable domain, its missing parts supplied by reference TRBV14 and TRBJ2-1, is EAGVTQFPSHSVIEKGQTVTLRCDPISGHDNLYWYRRVMGKEIKFLLHFVKESKQDESGMPNNRFLAERTGGTYSTLKVQPAELEDSGVYFCASSQATGIYEQFFGPGTRLTVL.

CDR3 DNA: TGTGCCTGGAGTGTACTCAGGGGCACTGAAGCTTTCTTT. Encoded protein: CAWSVLRGTEAFF. V gene TRBV30 combines with J gene TRBJ1-1; D possibly corresponds to TRBD1 (6 bases). Germline V gene sequence: CDR1 GTSNPN, CDR2 SVGIG (reference sequence). The CDR3 consists of 13 residues. Trimming removed 0 bases at V and 4 bases at J, with 9 bases between.

CDR3 loop: CASSQESQRPTNTGELFF. The CDR3 nucleotides are TGCGCCAGCAGCCAAGAATCGCAGCGACCTACGAACACCGGGGAGCTGTTTTTT. This chain links TRBV4-3 with TRBJ2-2, with D uncertain. Trimming pared 0 bases from V and 0 bases from J, leaving 14 bases between. Germline CDR1 LGHNA, CDR2 YSLEER. CDR3 length: 18 residues.

The chain is built from TRBV6-5 and TRBJ1-5, with 7 bases that match TRBD1. V dropped 2 bases and J dropped 3; count of bases not matched to a gene: 4. CDR3 length: 15 amino acids. CDR1 and CDR2 from the germline V gene are MNHEY and SVGAGI. The CDR3 region has the DNA TGTGCCAGCAGTTACCTGGGGACAGCCAATCAGCCCCAGCATTTT. This translates into CASSYLGTANQPQHF.

This clone was counted once. Here the CDR3 DNA reads TGTGCCAGCAGCCCAGTGAGCAGGTCCCGCCCCTACGAGCAGTACTTC. Translation: CASSPVSRSRPYEQYF. The chain links TRBV7-6 to TRBJ2-7; D gene unclear. Trimming stripped 5 bases from V and 2 bases from J, with 19 bases between. This CDR3 has 16 residues. Germline V lookup: CDR1 SGHVS, CDR2 FNYEAQ.

The genes are TRBV27 and TRBJ2-7; 12 bases align to TRBD2. The CDR3 has 21 amino acids. Germline lookup yields CDR1 MNHEY and CDR2 SMNVEV (reference sequence). V shed 3 bases and J 4 bases; nucleotides not matched to a gene: 22. CDR3 bases: TGTGCCAGCAGTTTCTTACCCCAACCCCTAGCGGGAGGGCCATCCCCTTACGAGCAGTACTTC. Amino acids: CASSFLPQPLAGGPSPYEQYF.

This clone appeared a few times. The V and J genes are TRBV5-1 and TRBJ2-7; D not certain. Germline lookup yields CDR1 SGHRS and CDR2 YFSETQ. The CDR3 is 15 residues long. V was trimmed by 0 bases and J by 0 bases, leaving 10 bases between them. This chain's CDR3 is CASSLGSDSSYEQYF. CDR3 nucleotide sequence: TGCGCCAGCAGCTTGGGGAGTGATAGCTCCTACGAGCAGTACTTC.